A single sample is the source of the 11 T cell receptor beta chains below, sequenced in a study of beta chain features in type 1 diabetes. The study reverse transcribed the entire isolated RNA, so it sequenced expressed TCRB transcripts. Profiled with immunoSEQ multiplex PCR; TCRdb holds only in-frame clones, not every one. This sample has 430,000 or so clones, with 9.5% to 12% found just once. The sample taken for sequencing was naive CD4+ T cells from blood. The receptors originated from a woman in her late teens or twenties in good health.

The table lists this clone with a few counts. The chain joins TRBV9 to TRBJ1-2; D remains unclear. Germline CDR1 reads SGDLS; CDR2 reads YYNGEE. This CDR3 contains 14 residues. V shed 3 bases and J shed 5 bases, with 14 bases lying between them. DNA for the CDR3: TGTGCCAGCAGCGCAACCCCGGTACCATATGGCTACACCTTC. As protein: CASSATPVPYGYTF.

The rearrangement links TRBV4-3 to TRBJ2-1; D could derive from TRBD1 or TRBD2 (5 bases each). Germline lookup yields CDR1 LGHNA and CDR2 YSLEER. V lost 1 base and J lost 9, with 16 bases in between. CDR3 length: 15 amino acids. CDR3 protein: CASSQVSQGEGEQFF. The CDR3, as DNA: TGCGCCAGCAGCCAAGTATCCCAGGGAGAGGGTGAGCAGTTCTTC.

Only a few counts were recorded for this clone. This sequence joins TRBV4-1 and TRBJ2-5, with D possibly being TRBD2 (5 bases). The V end was cut by 0 bases, the J end by 4 bases, with 6 bases between. This CDR3 has 13 amino acids. Germline values: CDR1 MGHRA, CDR2 YSYEKL. Written as DNA, the CDR3 is TGCGCCAGCAGCCAAGATGAGGGAGAGACCCAGTACTTC. This gives the protein CASSQDEGETQYF.

The genes are TRBV18 and TRBJ2-5; no definite D call. V was clipped by 2 bases and J by 1 base, with 14 bases between them. This CDR3 is built from 16 residues. CDR1 KGHSH and CDR2 LQKENI come from the germline V gene. The CDR3 sequence: CASSPIWVGAQETQYF. Here the CDR3 DNA reads TGTGCCAGCTCACCAATTTGGGTCGGTGCCCAAGAGACCCAGTACTTC. The full variable domain, rest sourced from reference TRBV18 and TRBJ2-5, is NAGVMQNPRHLVRRRGQEARLRCSPMKGHSHVYWYRQLPEEGLKFMVYLQKENIIDESGMPKERFSAEFPKEGPSILRIQQVVRGDSAAYFCASSPIWVGAQETQYFGPGTRLLVL.

This clone turned up a few times. The gene calls are TRBV4-3 and TRBJ2-3; TRBD2 matches at 8 bases. Trimming at V came to 1 base and at J to 4 bases, leaving 7 bases not matched to a gene. CDR1 LGHNA and CDR2 YSLEER come from the germline V gene. The CDR3 is 16 residues long. CDR3 nucleotides: TGCGCCAGCAGCCAAGCCCCTAGCGGGCTCGCAGATACGCAGTATTTT. Translated, it gives CASSQAPSGLADTQYF.

This clone was detected a few times. The rearrangement links TRBV4-1 to TRBJ1-2; TRBD1 might be the D (5 bases). V was shortened by 0 bases and J by 3 bases, with 8 bases between the two germline ends. CDR1 is MGHRA and CDR2 is YSYEKL in the germline V gene. The CDR3 has 14 residues. Here the CDR3 DNA reads TGCGCCAGCAGCCAAGAGAGGGGCTACTATGGCTACACCTTC. Protein sequence: CASSQERGYYGYTF.

V gene TRBV21-1 combines with J gene TRBJ2-5; the table assigns TRBD2, which was not confirmed against the DNA. TRBV21-1 is a documented pseudogene. The CDR3 is 13 amino acids. This CDR3 reads CASSKLVRGTQYF. Here the CDR3 DNA reads TGTGCCAGCAGCAAATTGGTCAGAGGGACCCAGTACTTC.

The J gene is TRBJ1-2, the V gene TRBV14; unclear D gene. The ends were cut back, 8 bases at V and 8 bases at J, with 9 bases in the middle. Germline V gene lookup returns CDR1 SGHDN and CDR2 FVKESK. This CDR3 spans 10 amino acids. CDR3 bases: TGTGCCAGCTGCTGCCCCGGCTACACCTTC. It yields the protein CASCCPGYTF.

This clone was picked up a small number of times. V and J are TRBV5-1 and TRBJ2-5; D possibly matches TRBD1 or TRBD2 (5 bases each). V lost 1 base to trimming and J lost 2 bases, with 15 bases between them. This CDR3 contains 16 residues. The germline gives CDR1 SGHRS, CDR2 YFSETQ. The DNA of the CDR3 is TGCGCCAGCAGCTTGCAGGCAGGAGAGGGGCAAGAGACCCAGTACTTC. This codes for CASSLQAGEGQETQYF.

This clone was observed a handful of times. The V gene is TRBV15, the J gene TRBJ2-1, with D perhaps being TRBD1 or TRBD2 (6 bases each). This CDR3 has 17 residues. CDR1 is LNHNV and CDR2 is YYDKDF in the germline V gene (reference sequence). V was shortened by 5 bases and J by 2 bases, with 19 bases between the two germline ends. CDR3 in amino acids: CATSGLQGSNTYNEQFF. The CDR3 DNA reads as TGTGCCACCAGCGGACTACAGGGCTCTAATACCTACAATGAGCAGTTCTTC.

This clone has a handful of counts. The chain joins TRBV2 to TRBJ2-7, with 7 bases aligning to TRBD1. J was trimmed by 3 bases and V by 6 bases; bases with no gene match: 14. CDR1 and CDR2 (germline): SNHLY, FYNNEI. The CDR3 totals 16 residues. CDR3 sequence reads: CASSPPPRTGYYEQYV. In DNA, the CDR3 is TGTGCCAGCAGCCCTCCTCCCCGGACAGGTTACTACGAGCAGTACGTC.